The T cell receptor (beta chain) under discussion was sequenced for a study of T cell repertoires in cytomegalovirus infection (dated by TCRdb to the late 2010s). Regarding the research as a whole: Recently identified HLA-C-restricted CMV epitopes, whose presentation resists viral immunomodulation, were targeted by peptide stimulations together with well-studied HLA-B-restricted epitopes. Donor HLA type was relevant to the analysis, because carriage of CMV infection together with the matching HLA type was indicated by public TCR beta signatures.

The data were produced on an Illumina HiSeq 1500. TCRdb itself trimmed the public reads at Q25 with fastp, ran MiXCR and retained productive beta chains. Merged by CDR3 protein, the rows form single entries marked with the most common genes and DNA. This sample lists fewer than 350,000 distinct CDR3 sequences; 25% to 30% were detected once. Of the sample, over 15% falls within the top ten clones. This clonotype came up once. The clone's antigen remains unknown. One base away there is no much larger clone; base qualities are not given. One read alone provides weak support. Broad study findings and their caveats: Carriers of CMV infection plus the relevant HLA type were discriminated by the cumulative frequency of public TCR beta family members in the study cohort and in an independent 352-donor cohort. In the ex vivo response, HLA-C-restricted CMV-specific TCR beta clonotypes were dominant, and in two of eight donors the single most frequent clonotype came from this HLA-C-restricted group.

From a lookup of the germline V gene, CDR1 and CDR2 are ENHRY and SYGVKD. V and J are truncated by 7 bases and 0 bases respectively, leaving an intervening sequence of 10 bases. From its cysteine to its phenylalanine, the CDR3 spans 13 amino acids. CDR3 DNA only is kept here, 39 bases in frame from base 1. Read against the paper, the sample's treatment or condition label means: in vitro stimulation with specific CMV peptide epitopes to enrich CMV-specific T cells. The chain is made from TRBV10-3 and TRBJ2-7; TRBD2 is perhaps the D gene, given 6 matching bases. Sequences were derived from cultured PBMCs, sampled from culture after CMV antigen stimulation. This receptor was identified in a human donor in good health (CMV status not recorded). Some clones in this sample may be carry-over from other donors' samples. CDR3 protein: CAITRGSSYEQYF. The sequence in DNA is TGTGCCATCACTCGGGGGAGCTCCTACGAGCAGTACTTC.